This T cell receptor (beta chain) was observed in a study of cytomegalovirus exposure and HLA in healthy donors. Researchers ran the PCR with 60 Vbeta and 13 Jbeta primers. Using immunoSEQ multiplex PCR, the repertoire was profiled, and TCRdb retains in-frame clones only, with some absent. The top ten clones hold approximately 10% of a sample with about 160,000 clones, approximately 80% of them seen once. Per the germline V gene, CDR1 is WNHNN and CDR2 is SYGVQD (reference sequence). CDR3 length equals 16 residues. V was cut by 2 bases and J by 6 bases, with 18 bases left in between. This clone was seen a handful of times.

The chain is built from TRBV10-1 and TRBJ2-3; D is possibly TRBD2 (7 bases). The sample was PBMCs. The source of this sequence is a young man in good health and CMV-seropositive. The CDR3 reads CASSETSGGRGDTQYF. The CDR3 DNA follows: TGCGCCAGCAGTGAGACCAGTGGGGGGCGGGGGGATACGCAGTATTTT.